This entry concerns a single T cell receptor beta chain. Germline-derived CDR1 and CDR2 are SGHTA and FQGTGA. Trimming cost V 2 bases and J 1 base, with 8 bases left between them. CDR3 length: 14 amino acids. This sample was included in a study of blood T cell repertoires in COVID-19. Profiling relied on immunoSEQ multiplex PCR, and the TCRdb table lists in-frame clones only, not all of them. This table holds about 230,000 clones, around 92% found once. The receptor's source is a woman younger than 45 with acute COVID-19. Sequencing was carried out using PBMCs or T cells enriched from blood (not recorded which). The rearrangement uses TRBV7-3 and TRBJ1-1; D possibly corresponds to TRBD1 (5 bases). CDR3 protein: CASSLDDRNTEAFF. CDR3 bases: TGTGCCAGCAGCTTAGACGACAGGAACACTGAAGCTTTCTTT.